This TCR beta chain was captured by sequencing in a study of early T cells in non-severe SARS-CoV-2 infection. Study at large: Chains were not paired, and sequencing was done on bulk RNA from unsorted whole blood.

Study-wide results and limits: Matching with VDJdb favored anti-spike CD8 responses (missing private and CD4 specificities).

The germline gives CDR1 SEHNR, CDR2 FQNEAQ (reference sequence). The J segment lost 5 bases and the V segment lost 8 bases, leaving 11 bases of the junction unmatched. The CDR3 is 14 residues long. Via MiXCR, TCRdb re-called the 5' RACE reads, giving one row per CDR3 protein. The data contain some 71,000 distinct CDR3 sequences, more than 9.5% of them singletons. This clonotype was seen once. Its specificity is unknown. Sequencing was performed on whole blood, taken at baseline. V is TRBV7-9 and J is TRBJ2-7, with 8 nucleotides matching TRBD2. This TCR was recovered from an adult who was a healthcare worker with PCR-confirmed SARS-CoV-2 infection or an uninfected control (not recorded which). This chain's CDR3 is CASSHGRGWDEQYF. The DNA of the CDR3 is TGTGCCAGCTCCCACGGGAGGGGATGGGACGAGCAGTACTTC.